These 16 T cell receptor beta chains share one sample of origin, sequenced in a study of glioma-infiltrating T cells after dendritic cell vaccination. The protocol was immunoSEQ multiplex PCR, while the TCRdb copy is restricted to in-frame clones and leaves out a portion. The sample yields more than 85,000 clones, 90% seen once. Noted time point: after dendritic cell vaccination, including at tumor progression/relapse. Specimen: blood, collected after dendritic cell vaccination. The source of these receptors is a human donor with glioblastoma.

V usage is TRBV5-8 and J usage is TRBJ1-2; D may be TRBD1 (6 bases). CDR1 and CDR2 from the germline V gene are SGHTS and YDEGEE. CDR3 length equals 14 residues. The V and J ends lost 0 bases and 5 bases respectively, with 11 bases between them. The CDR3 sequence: CASSLGRGGYGYTF. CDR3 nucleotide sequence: TGTGCCAGCAGCTTGGGCAGGGGAGGGTATGGCTACACCTTC.

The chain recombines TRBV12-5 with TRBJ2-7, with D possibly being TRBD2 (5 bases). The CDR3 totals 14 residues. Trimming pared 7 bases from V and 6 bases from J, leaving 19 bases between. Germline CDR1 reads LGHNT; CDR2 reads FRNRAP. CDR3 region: CASAPRRLSGEQYF. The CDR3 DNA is TGTGCTAGTGCCCCCCGGAGGTTGAGTGGCGAGCAGTACTTC. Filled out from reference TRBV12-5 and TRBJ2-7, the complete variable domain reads DARVTQTPRHKVTEMGQEVTMRCQPILGHNTVFWYRQTMMQGLELLAYFRNRAPLDDSGMPKDRFSAEMPDATLATLKIQPSEPRDSAVYFCASAPRRLSGEQYFGPGTRLTVT.

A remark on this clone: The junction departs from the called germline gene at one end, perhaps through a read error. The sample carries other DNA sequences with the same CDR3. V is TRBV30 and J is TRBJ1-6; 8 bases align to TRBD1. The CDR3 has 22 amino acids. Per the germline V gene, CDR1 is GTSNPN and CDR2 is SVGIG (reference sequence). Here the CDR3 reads CAWTPAPGQGARQSSYNSPLHF. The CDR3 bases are TGTGCCTGGACTCCCGCCCCCGGGCAGGGGGCACGACAGAGCTCCTATAATTCCCCCCTCCACTTT. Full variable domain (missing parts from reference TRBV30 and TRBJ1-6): SQTIHQWPATLVQPVGSPLSLECTVEGTSNPNLYWYRQAAGRGLQLLFYSVGIGQISSEVPQNLSASRPQDRQFILSSKKLLLSDSGFYLCAWTPAPGQGARQSSYNSPLHFGNGTRLTVT.

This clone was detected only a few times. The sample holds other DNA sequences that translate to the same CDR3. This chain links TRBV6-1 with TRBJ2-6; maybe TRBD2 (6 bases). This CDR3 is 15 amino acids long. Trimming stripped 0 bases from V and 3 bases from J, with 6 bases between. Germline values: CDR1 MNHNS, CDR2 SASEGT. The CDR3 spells CASSEAGGGANVLTF. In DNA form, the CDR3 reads TGTGCCAGCAGTGAAGCGGGGGGTGGGGCCAACGTCCTGACTTTC.

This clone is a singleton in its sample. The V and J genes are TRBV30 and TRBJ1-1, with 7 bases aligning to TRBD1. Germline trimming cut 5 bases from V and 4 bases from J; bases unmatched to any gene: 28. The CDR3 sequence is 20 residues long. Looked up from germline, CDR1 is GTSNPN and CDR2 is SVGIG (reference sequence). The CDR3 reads CAWGYGNIGRSTGRFTEAFF. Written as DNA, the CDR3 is TGTGCCTGGGGTTACGGGAATATCGGTCGCTCGACAGGGCGGTTCACTGAAGCTTTCTTT. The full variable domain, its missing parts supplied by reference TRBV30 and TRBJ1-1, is SQTIHQWPATLVQPVGSPLSLECTVEGTSNPNLYWYRQAAGRGLQLLFYSVGIGQISSEVPQNLSASRPQDRQFILSSKKLLLSDSGFYLCAWGYGNIGRSTGRFTEAFFGQGTRLTVV.

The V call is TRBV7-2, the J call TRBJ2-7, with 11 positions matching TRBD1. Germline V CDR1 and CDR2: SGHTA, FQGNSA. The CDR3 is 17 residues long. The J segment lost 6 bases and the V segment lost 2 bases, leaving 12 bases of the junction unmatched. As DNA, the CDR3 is TGTGCCAGCAGCTTAAAACCTACCGGGACAGGGGGGAGCGAGCAGTACTTC. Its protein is CASSLKPTGTGGSEQYF.

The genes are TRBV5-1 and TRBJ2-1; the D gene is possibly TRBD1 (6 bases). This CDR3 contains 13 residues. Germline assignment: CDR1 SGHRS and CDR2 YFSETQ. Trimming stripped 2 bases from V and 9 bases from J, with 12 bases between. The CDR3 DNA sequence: TGCGCCAGCAGCTTAGGGGCACAGGGTGAGCAGTTCTTC. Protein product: CASSLGAQGEQFF.

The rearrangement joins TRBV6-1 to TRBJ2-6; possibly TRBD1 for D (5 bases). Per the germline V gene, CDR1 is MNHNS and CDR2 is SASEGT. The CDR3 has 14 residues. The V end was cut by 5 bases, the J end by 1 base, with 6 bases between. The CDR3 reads CASSQGSGANVLTF. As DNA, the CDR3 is TGTGCCAGCAGTCAGGGTTCTGGGGCCAACGTCCTGACTTTC.

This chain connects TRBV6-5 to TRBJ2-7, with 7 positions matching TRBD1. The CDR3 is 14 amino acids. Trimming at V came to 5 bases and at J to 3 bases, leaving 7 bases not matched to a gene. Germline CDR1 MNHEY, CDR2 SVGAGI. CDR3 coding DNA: TGTGCCAGCAGTGGAACAGGGGACCGCTACGAGCAGTACTTC. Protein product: CASSGTGDRYEQYF.

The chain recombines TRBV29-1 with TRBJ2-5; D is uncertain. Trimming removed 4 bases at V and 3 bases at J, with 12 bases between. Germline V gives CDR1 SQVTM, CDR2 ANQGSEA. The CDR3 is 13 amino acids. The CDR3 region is CSVVPGDKETQYF. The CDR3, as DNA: TGCAGCGTTGTTCCCGGTGATAAAGAGACCCAGTACTTC.

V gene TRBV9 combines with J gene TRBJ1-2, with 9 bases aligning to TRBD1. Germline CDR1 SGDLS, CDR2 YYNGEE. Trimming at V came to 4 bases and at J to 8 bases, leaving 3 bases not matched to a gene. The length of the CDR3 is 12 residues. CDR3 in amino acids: CASSPDRGGYTF. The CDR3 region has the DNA TGTGCCAGCAGCCCTGACAGGGGGGGCTACACCTTC. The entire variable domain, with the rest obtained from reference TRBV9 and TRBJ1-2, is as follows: DSGVTQTPKHLITATGQRVTLRCSPRSGDLSVYWYQQSLDQGLQFLIQYYNGEERAKGNILERFSAQQFPDLHSELNLSSLELGDSALYFCASSPDRGGYTFGSGTRLTVV.

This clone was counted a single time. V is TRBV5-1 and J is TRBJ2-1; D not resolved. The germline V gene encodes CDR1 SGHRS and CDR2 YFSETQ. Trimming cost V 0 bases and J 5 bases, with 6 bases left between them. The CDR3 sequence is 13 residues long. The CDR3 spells CASSLGGDNEQFF. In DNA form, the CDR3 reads TGCGCCAGCAGCTTGGGCGGAGACAATGAGCAGTTCTTC. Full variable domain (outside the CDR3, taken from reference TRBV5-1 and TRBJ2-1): KAGVTQTPRYLIKTRGQQVTLSCSPISGHRSVSWYQQTPGQGLQFLFEYFSETQRNKGNFPGRFSGRQFSNSRSEMNVSTLELGDSALYLCASSLGGDNEQFFGPGTRLTVL.

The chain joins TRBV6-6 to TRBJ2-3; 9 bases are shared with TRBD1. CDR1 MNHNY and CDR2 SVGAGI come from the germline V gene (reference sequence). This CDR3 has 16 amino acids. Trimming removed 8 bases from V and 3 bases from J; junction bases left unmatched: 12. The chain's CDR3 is CASGRDRGKGTDTQYF. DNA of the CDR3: TGTGCCAGCGGCCGTGACAGGGGGAAAGGTACAGATACGCAGTATTTT.

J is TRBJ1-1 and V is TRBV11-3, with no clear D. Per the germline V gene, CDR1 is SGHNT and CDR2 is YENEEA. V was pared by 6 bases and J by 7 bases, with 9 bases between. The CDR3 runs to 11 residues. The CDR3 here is CASSVHSEAFF. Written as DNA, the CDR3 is TGTGCCAGCAGTGTTCACAGTGAAGCTTTCTTT.

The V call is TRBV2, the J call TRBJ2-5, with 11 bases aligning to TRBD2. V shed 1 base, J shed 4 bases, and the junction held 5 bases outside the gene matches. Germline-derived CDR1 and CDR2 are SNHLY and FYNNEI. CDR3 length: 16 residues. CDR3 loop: CASSEDLAGGPETQYF. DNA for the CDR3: TGTGCCAGCAGTGAAGATCTAGCGGGGGGCCCAGAGACCCAGTACTTC.

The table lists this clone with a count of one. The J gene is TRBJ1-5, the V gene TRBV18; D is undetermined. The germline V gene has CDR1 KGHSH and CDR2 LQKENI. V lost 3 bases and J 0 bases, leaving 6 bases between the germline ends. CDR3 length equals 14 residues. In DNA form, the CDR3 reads TGTGCCAGCTCACCGCAGAATAGCAATCAGCCCCAGCATTTT. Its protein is CASSPQNSNQPQHF.